This T cell receptor beta chain stems from a study of cytomegalovirus exposure and HLA in healthy donors. Study-level points and caveats: Across donors, presence/absence analyses took sequencing depth to be roughly uniform. A later analysis linked a missense DCLRE1C variant to TCR beta V- and J-gene trimming.

PCR was performed using 60 Vbeta and 13 Jbeta primers. Repertoires were generated with immunoSEQ multiplex PCR, while TCRdb's copy carries only in-frame clones and drops some. Seen here are around 150,000 clones, roughly three quarters observed once, and the top ten hold about 4.1%. In the case of this clone: What it binds is not known.

The germline CDR1 and CDR2 sequences are SGHRS and YFSETQ. The ends lost 4 bases at V and 4 bases at J; junction bases unmatched: 4. This CDR3 has 15 amino acids. This chain links TRBV5-1 with TRBJ2-2, with TRBD2 matching over 10 bases. What was sequenced was PBMCs. This receptor was identified in a man in his sixties in good health and CMV-seronegative. The CDR3 is CASSRTSGGTGELFF. CDR3 nucleotide sequence: TGCGCCAGCAGCCGGACTAGCGGAGGCACCGGGGAGCTGTTTTTT.